Following are 11 T cell receptor beta chains from one sample sequenced in a study of blood T cell repertoires in COVID-19. The method was immunoSEQ multiplex PCR; TCRdb's version includes in-frame clones alone and lacks a portion of them. In the table there are about 140,000 clones, about 84% of which are singletons. Source material: peripheral blood. These receptors all come from a woman in her fifties or sixties with acute or convalescent COVID-19.

There are a few counts of this clone. The rearrangement joins TRBV7-2 to TRBJ1-3; D is unresolved. V was clipped by 1 base and J by 4 bases, with 8 bases between them. The CDR3 has 14 amino acids. Germline V gene lookup returns CDR1 SGHTA and CDR2 FQGNSA. The CDR3 spells CASSLEAVGNTIYF. Written as DNA, the CDR3 is TGTGCCAGCAGCTTAGAGGCGGTAGGAAACACCATATATTTT.

In this sample, this clone turned up once. The chain uses TRBV7-9 and TRBJ2-7, with a weak D call TRBD1 (5 bases). The V gene lost 1 base and the J gene lost 7 bases, with 17 bases spanning the gap. This CDR3 contains 15 residues. Germline V gene sequence: CDR1 SEHNR, CDR2 FQNEAQ (reference sequence). CDR3 DNA sequence: TGTGCCAGCAGCTTAGGACCCGTCCAGGGTAAGGAGCAGTACTTC. The encoded protein is CASSLGPVQGKEQYF.

The chain recombines TRBV7-2 with TRBJ1-6, with 8 positions matching TRBD1. V trimming: 5 bases; J trimming: 7 bases; junction bases outside the gene matches: 7. The CDR3 consists of 15 residues. CDR1 and CDR2 (germline): SGHTA, FQGNSA. CDR3 sequence (DNA): TGTGCCAGCAGCCTTGGACAGGGAGGGAATTCACCCCTCCACTTT. Protein: CASSLGQGGNSPLHF.

The chain carries TRBV5-1 and TRBJ1-2; D is possibly TRBD1 (5 bases). V dropped 2 bases and J dropped 8 bases, with 25 bases sitting between them. CDR1 is SGHRS, CDR2 YFSETQ, per germline. The length of the CDR3 is 17 residues. CDR3 nucleotides: TGCGCCAGCAGCTTTTCGCAAACGCAGGGCCGGCTGAGGGGCTACACCTTC. Its translation: CASSFSQTQGRLRGYTF.

The chain has TRBV4-3 and TRBJ2-2, with TRBD2 matching over 14 bases. The CDR3 spans 19 residues. Germline CDR1 LGHNA, CDR2 YSLEER. V gave up 2 bases and J gave up 0 bases; unmatched junction bases: 5. CDR3 DNA sequence: TGCGCCAGCAGCCAACGGACTAGCGGGGGGTTCGCGAACACCGGGGAGCTGTTTTTT. Its protein is CASSQRTSGGFANTGELFF.

The chain links TRBV12-5 to TRBJ1-4; 10 bases are shared with TRBD1. CDR1 LGHNT and CDR2 FRNRAP come from the germline V gene. The CDR3 sequence is 18 residues long. V was pared by 4 bases and J by 2 bases, with 10 bases of the junction left unmatched. The chain's CDR3 is CASGWKPGQGWTNEKLFF. The DNA of the CDR3 is TGTGCTAGTGGTTGGAAACCGGGACAGGGGTGGACTAATGAAAAACTGTTTTTT.

This clone has just a few counts. V is TRBV5-1 and J is TRBJ2-1; TRBD1 matches 8 bases. V dropped 0 bases and J dropped 6; count of bases not matched to a gene: 11. The CDR3 sequence is 17 residues long. Germline CDR1 SGHRS, CDR2 YFSETQ. The CDR3 spells CASSLASGQGWANEQFF. CDR3 DNA sequence: TGCGCCAGCAGCTTGGCCTCCGGACAGGGTTGGGCCAATGAGCAGTTCTTC. Drawing the rest from reference TRBV5-1 and TRBJ2-1, the complete variable domain is KAGVTQTPRYLIKTRGQQVTLSCSPISGHRSVSWYQQTPGQGLQFLFEYFSETQRNKGNFPGRFSGRQFSNSRSEMNVSTLELGDSALYLCASSLASGQGWANEQFFGPGTRLTVL.

V and J are TRBV28 and TRBJ2-2; possible D gene TRBD2, 7 bases. From germline, CDR1 is MDHEN and CDR2 SYDVKM. V lost 6 bases to trimming and J lost 5 bases, with 19 bases between them. This CDR3 region has 16 residues. The DNA of the CDR3 is TGTGCCAGCAGAGGGGGAGTCGGGGGGTGGACCGGGGAGCTGTTTTTT. It yields the protein CASRGGVGGWTGELFF.

V and J are TRBV18 and TRBJ1-5; 9 nucleotides agree with TRBD1. The CDR3 length is 14 residues. The V and J ends lost 6 bases and 7 bases, in that order; junction bases with no gene match: 7. Germline CDR1 and CDR2: KGHSH and LQKENI. The CDR3 DNA follows: TGTGCCAGCTCTCCTACAGGGGGCGCACAGCCCCAGCATTTT. It is translated as CASSPTGGAQPQHF.

The rearrangement links TRBV5-1 to TRBJ1-2; no definite D call. Germline-derived CDR1 and CDR2 are SGHRS and YFSETQ. The CDR3 has 12 amino acids. The V end was cut by 0 bases, the J end by 8 bases, with 8 bases between. The CDR3 nucleotides are TGCGCCAGCAGCTTGGGAGTTGAGGGCTACACCTTC. Encoded protein: CASSLGVEGYTF. Looking up the rest from reference TRBV5-1 and TRBJ1-2 gives the full variable domain: KAGVTQTPRYLIKTRGQQVTLSCSPISGHRSVSWYQQTPGQGLQFLFEYFSETQRNKGNFPGRFSGRQFSNSRSEMNVSTLELGDSALYLCASSLGVEGYTFGSGTRLTVV.

V and J are TRBV30 and TRBJ1-5; possibly TRBD1 for D (6 bases). The germline V gene encodes CDR1 GTSNPN and CDR2 SVGIG (reference sequence). V lost 1 base to trimming and J lost 7 bases, with 11 bases between them. The CDR3 length is 13 residues. CDR3 residues: CAWSAGVEQPQHF. In DNA form, the CDR3 reads TGTGCCTGGAGTGCAGGGGTGGAACAGCCCCAGCATTTT.